Here is one TCR beta chain with its context. TCRdb's copy holds only in-frame clones and misses some; the assay was immunoSEQ multiplex PCR. The sample shows fewer than 80,000 clones, 85% to 90% of them seen only once. The entry originates in a study of technical replicates of blood from a handful of donors. The CDR3 length is 15 residues. CDR1 and CDR2 from the germline V gene are MNHEY and SMNVEV (reference sequence). The V and J ends lost 4 bases and 1 base, in that order; junction bases with no gene match: 3. The chain uses TRBV27 and TRBJ2-3; 9 positions agree with TRBD1. Sequenced sample: PBMCs. The clonotype originates from a human donor in good health. Some clones in this sample may be carry-over from other donors' samples. CDR3 in DNA: TGTGCCAGCAGTTCCCGGACAGGGGGCACAGATACGCAGTATTTT. It is translated as CASSSRTGGTDTQYF.